Below, one TCR beta chain is given with its context. These data come from a study of blood T cell repertoires in COVID-19. Study as a whole: Both acute and convalescent COVID-19 samples were obtained from the United States, Italy and Spain.

As processed by the authors: Using reference gene primer amplification, nucleated cell counts were estimated. Profiling relied on immunoSEQ multiplex PCR, and the TCRdb table lists in-frame clones only, not all of them. V and J calls and clone size are those listed in that table; D and trimming were worked out from the DNA. This sample has around 60,000 clones, with around 90% found just once. Material for sequencing was peripheral blood. This sequence originates from a man between 50 and 59 years old with active COVID-19.

The CDR3 sequence is CASSYGTTLETQYF. The DNA of the CDR3 is TGTGCCAGCAGTTACGGGACTACCTTGGAGACGCAGTATTTT. This sequence joins TRBV6-5 and TRBJ2-3; 7 bases map to TRBD2. This CDR3 has 14 residues. The germline V gene has CDR1 MNHEY and CDR2 SVGAGI. The ends lost 2 bases at V and 9 bases at J; junction bases unmatched: 8.